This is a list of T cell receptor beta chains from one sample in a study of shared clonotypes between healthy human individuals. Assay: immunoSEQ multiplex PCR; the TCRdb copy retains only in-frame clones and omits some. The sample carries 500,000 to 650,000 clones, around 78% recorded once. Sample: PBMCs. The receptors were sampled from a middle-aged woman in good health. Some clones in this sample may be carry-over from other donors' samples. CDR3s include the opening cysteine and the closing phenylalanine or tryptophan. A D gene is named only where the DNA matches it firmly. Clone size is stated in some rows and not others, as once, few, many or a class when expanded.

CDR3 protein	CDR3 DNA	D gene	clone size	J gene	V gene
CASSLTAGGGTQYF	TGTGCCAGCAGCTTAACCGCGGGGGGCGGTACGCAGTATTTT	TRBD2	-	TRBJ2-3	TRBV7-3
CASSKGTKLGQGATDTQYF	TGTGCCAGCAGCAAAGGCACTAAATTGGGACAGGGGGCAACAGATACGCAGTATTTT	-	-	TRBJ2-3	TRBV21-1
CASSGYRASSYNEQFF	TGTGCCAGCAGCGGATACAGGGCTAGCTCCTACAATGAGCAGTTCTTC	-	-	TRBJ2-1	TRBV7-8
CASSPRVGGAGELFF	TGTGCCAGCAGCCCCAGGGTGGGCGGCGCCGGGGAGCTGTTTTTT	-	few	TRBJ2-2	TRBV11-3
CASSDRVLGEKLFF	TGTGCCAGCAGCGATCGGGTACTTGGTGAAAAACTGTTTTTT	-	-	TRBJ1-4	TRBV7-9
CASGKQTGGTEAFF	TGTGCTAGTGGCAAACAAACAGGGGGCACTGAAGCTTTCTTT	TRBD1	-	TRBJ1-1	TRBV12-5
CASSSQVYTEAFF	TGTGCCAGCAGTTCCCAGGTATACACTGAAGCTTTCTTT	-	-	TRBJ1-1	TRBV6-5
CASSLTGQGRTSGELFF	TGCGCCAGCAGCTTAACAGGACAGGGAAGAACTTCCGGGGAGCTGTTTTTT	TRBD1	-	TRBJ2-2	TRBV5-1
CASSYGNAGELFF	TGTGCCAGCAGTTACGGCAATGCCGGGGAGCTGTTTTTT	-	-	TRBJ2-2	TRBV6-5
CASSPQQGARYEQFF	TGTGCCAGCAGCCCCCAACAGGGGGCGCGCTATGAGCAGTTCTTC	TRBD1	-	TRBJ2-1	TRBV7-9
CASSKTGGGTDTQYF	TGTGCCAGCAGTAAGACAGGGGGCGGCACAGATACGCAGTATTTT	TRBD1	-	TRBJ2-3	TRBV28
CASSQFRIQLSGNTIYF	TGCGCCAGCAGCCAATTTAGGATTCAGTTATCTGGAAACACCATATATTTT	-	-	TRBJ1-3	TRBV4-1
CASSTTGTAGAGELFF	TGTGCCAGTAGTACCACCGGGACAGCGGGGGCCGGGGAGCTGTTTTTT	-	-	TRBJ2-2	TRBV19
CASSLGGANEQFF	TGCGCCAGCAGCTTGGGTGGAGCCAATGAGCAGTTCTTC	-	-	TRBJ2-1	TRBV5-1
CSAPTGREDHF	TGCAGTGCCCCAACTGGGAGGGAGGACCACTTT	-	-	TRBJ1-6	TRBV20-1
CASSLGYANIQYF	TGTGCCAGCAGTTTAGGATACGCGAACATTCAGTACTTC	-	-	TRBJ2-4	TRBV6-5
CASSDALAGNNEQFF	TGTGCCAGCAGTGACGCTCTAGCGGGCAACAATGAGCAGTTCTTC	TRBD2	-	TRBJ2-1	TRBV6-4
CSVKSTDTQYF	TGCAGCGTAAAGAGTACGGATACGCAGTATTTT	-	-	TRBJ2-3	TRBV29-1
CSVAGTGVKGYEQYF	TGCAGCGTTGCGGGGACAGGGGTCAAGGGCTACGAGCAGTACTTC	TRBD1	-	TRBJ2-7	TRBV29-1
CASSQLLLGYTF	TGTGCCAGCAGCCAGCTTCTACTCGGCTACACCTTC	-	-	TRBJ1-2	TRBV4-2
CASSIDTGVGGEQFF	TGTGCCAGTAGTATAGATACGGGAGTCGGAGGTGAGCAGTTCTTC	-	-	TRBJ2-1	TRBV19
CASSLAPRNYGYTF	TGCGCCAGCAGCTTGGCACCCAGGAACTATGGCTACACCTTC	-	-	TRBJ1-2	TRBV5-1
CASSIRSAPYEQYF	TGTGCCAGTAGTATTCGGTCTGCCCCCTACGAGCAGTACTTC	-	-	TRBJ2-7	TRBV19
CASSSGLVQETQYF	TGTGCCAGCTCCTCGGGGTTGGTCCAAGAGACCCAGTACTTC	-	-	TRBJ2-5	TRBV18
CASSINPRGRGNIQYF	TGTGCCAGTAGTATTAACCCCCGGGGGAGAGGAAACATTCAGTACTTC	-	-	TRBJ2-4	TRBV19
CASSSGYEQYF	TGTGCCAGCAGCTCGGGGTACGAGCAGTACTTC	-	-	TRBJ2-7	TRBV5-5
CASSSTPAEGSEQYF	TGTGCCAGCAGTTCCACACCGGCGGAGGGCAGCGAGCAGTACTTC	-	many	TRBJ2-7	TRBV6-1
CASSPQVGTDTQYF	TGTGCCAGCTCACCACAAGTCGGCACAGATACGCAGTATTTT	-	-	TRBJ2-3	TRBV18
CASSPLAGGPDTQYF	TGTGCCAGCAGTCCTCTAGCGGGAGGGCCAGATACGCAGTATTTT	TRBD2	-	TRBJ2-3	TRBV5-4
CATSGGTADTQYF	TGTGCCACCAGCGGCGGGACCGCAGATACGCAGTATTTT	-	-	TRBJ2-3	TRBV15
CASSNPGQPGNTIYF	TGTGCCAGTAGTAACCCGGGGCAGCCTGGAAACACCATATATTTT	-	-	TRBJ1-3	TRBV19
CASSSLYGYTF	TGTGCCAGCAGCTCCTTATATGGCTACACCTTC	-	-	TRBJ1-2	TRBV5-4
CATSRDRGTQETQYF	TGTGCCACCAGCAGAGATCGAGGGACGCAAGAGACCCAGTACTTC	-	once	TRBJ2-5	TRBV15
CASSYGVPVSEQYF	TGTGCCAGCAGTTACGGGGTCCCGGTGAGCGAGCAGTACTTC	-	few	TRBJ2-7	TRBV6-5
CASSVASGSFGETQYF	TGTGCCAGCAGTGTAGCTAGCGGGAGTTTCGGGGAGACCCAGTACTTC	TRBD2	many	TRBJ2-5	TRBV2
CATARTGVESPLHF	TGTGCCACCGCTCGGACAGGGGTCGAATCACCCCTCCACTTT	TRBD1	few	TRBJ1-6	TRBV6-1
CASSDGPFF	TGTGCCAGCAGCGACGGGCCCTTCTTC	-	-	TRBJ1-2	TRBV21-1
CASSTRGGQETQYF	TGTGCCAGCTCCACACGGGGGGGCCAAGAGACCCAGTACTTC	TRBD2	-	TRBJ2-5	TRBV18
CASVGPSPDQPQHF	TGTGCCAGTGTTGGACCGAGCCCGGACCAGCCCCAGCATTTT	-	once	TRBJ1-5	TRBV2
CASTRTPETQYF	TGTGCCAGCACTAGGACCCCAGAGACCCAGTACTTC	-	-	TRBJ2-5	TRBV2
CASSRTATNEKLFF	TGTGCCAGCAGCAGGACAGCAACTAATGAAAAACTGTTTTTT	-	-	TRBJ1-4	TRBV27
CASSPSGSGDTQYF	TGTGCCAGCAGCCCTAGCGGGAGCGGAGATACGCAGTATTTT	TRBD2	-	TRBJ2-3	TRBV11-3
CASSLSGGHSNQPQHF	TGTGCCAGCAGCTTATCAGGGGGCCATAGCAATCAGCCCCAGCATTTT	TRBD1	-	TRBJ1-5	TRBV7-2
CASSLQGAEGYGYTF	TGTGCCAGCAGCCTACAGGGGGCGGAAGGGTATGGCTACACCTTC	TRBD1	-	TRBJ1-2	TRBV6-5
CASSLAAHHSPLHF	TGTGCCAGCAGTTTAGCGGCTCACCATTCACCCCTCCACTTT	-	-	TRBJ1-6	TRBV28
CAISESTLRPNYGYTF	TGTGCCATCAGTGAGTCGACCCTCCGGCCTAACTATGGCTACACCTTC	-	-	TRBJ1-2	TRBV10-3
CASSLGGETGELFF	TGTGCCAGCAGCTTGGGGGGAGAGACCGGGGAGCTGTTTTTT	-	-	TRBJ2-2	TRBV11-3
CASRAGPEMDGYTF	TGTGCCAGCAGGGCCGGGCCAGAGATGGATGGCTACACCTTC	-	-	TRBJ1-2	TRBV6-5
CASSRGSQGQETQYF	TGTGCCAGCAGCAGAGGCTCTCAGGGTCAAGAGACCCAGTACTTC	-	-	TRBJ2-5	TRBV5-6
CASSPTLAGGKNIQYF	TGCGCCAGCAGCCCGACCTTAGCCGGGGGCAAAAACATTCAGTACTTC	-	once	TRBJ2-4	TRBV5-1
CASSIIGGEAKNIQYF	TGTGCCAGTAGTATAATCGGGGGGGAAGCCAAAAACATTCAGTACTTC	TRBD2	once	TRBJ2-4	TRBV19
CASSLGEKLFF	TGTGCCAGCAGTTTGGGGGAAAAACTGTTTTTT	-	-	TRBJ1-4	TRBV28